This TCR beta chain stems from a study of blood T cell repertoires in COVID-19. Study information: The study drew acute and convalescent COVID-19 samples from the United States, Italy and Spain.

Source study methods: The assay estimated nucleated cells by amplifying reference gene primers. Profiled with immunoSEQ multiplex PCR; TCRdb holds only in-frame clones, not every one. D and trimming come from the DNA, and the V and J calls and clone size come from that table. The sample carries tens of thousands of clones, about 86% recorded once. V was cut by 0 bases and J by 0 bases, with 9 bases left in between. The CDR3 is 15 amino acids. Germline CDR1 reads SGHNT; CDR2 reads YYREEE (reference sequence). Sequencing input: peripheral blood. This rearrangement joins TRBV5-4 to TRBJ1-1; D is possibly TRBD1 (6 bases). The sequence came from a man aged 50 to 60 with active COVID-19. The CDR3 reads CASSLAGALNTEAFF. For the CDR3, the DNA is TGTGCCAGCAGCTTGGCAGGGGCGCTGAACACTGAAGCTTTCTTT.